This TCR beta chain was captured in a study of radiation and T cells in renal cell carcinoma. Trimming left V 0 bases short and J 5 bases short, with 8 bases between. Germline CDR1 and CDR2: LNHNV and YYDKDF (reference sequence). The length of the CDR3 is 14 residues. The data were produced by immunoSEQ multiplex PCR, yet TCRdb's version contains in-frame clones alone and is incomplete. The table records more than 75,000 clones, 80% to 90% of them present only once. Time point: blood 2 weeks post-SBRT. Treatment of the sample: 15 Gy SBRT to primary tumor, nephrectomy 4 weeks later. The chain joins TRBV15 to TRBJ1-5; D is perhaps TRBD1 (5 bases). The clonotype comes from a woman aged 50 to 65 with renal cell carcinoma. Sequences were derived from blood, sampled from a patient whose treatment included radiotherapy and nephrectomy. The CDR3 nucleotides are TGTGCCACCAGCAGAGAGAGGGGAGATCAGCCCCAGCATTTT. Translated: CATSRERGDQPQHF.